This T cell receptor (beta chain) is drawn from a study of control samples from healthy donors and cancer patients. This CDR3 is 19 amino acids long. Libraries were prepared by immunoSEQ multiplex PCR; TCRdb keeps only in-frame clonotypes and omits some of them. The sample records 100,000 to 150,000 clones, more than 85% being singletons. This clone was seen a handful of times. This rearrangement joins TRBV21-1 to TRBJ2-3; no check of the table's D call, TRBD2, against the DNA was made. TRBV21-1 is flagged as a pseudogene. Sequenced input: blood. The origin of this receptor is a woman between 18 and 29 years old in good health. CDR3 nucleotides: TGTGCCAGCAGCAAAGCGTGTGGATTGCGGGGGGAAGATGAAGATACGCAGTATTTT. Translated: CASSKACGLRGEDEDTQYF.